These 9 T cell receptor beta chains were sequenced from one sample in a study of blood T cell repertoires in COVID-19. Libraries were prepared by immunoSEQ multiplex PCR; TCRdb keeps only in-frame clonotypes and omits some of them. The data contain about 100,000 clones, roughly 90% of them singletons. Sequenced sample: peripheral blood. The source of these receptors is a man between 25 and 39 years old in a cohort sampled during active COVID-19.

The table lists this clone with a count of one. V and J are TRBV7-2 and TRBJ2-3; 10 bases map to TRBD1. Trimming removed 2 bases from V and 15 bases from J; junction bases left unmatched: 8. CDR1 is SGHTA and CDR2 is FQGNSA in the germline V gene. CDR3 length equals 13 residues. In DNA, the CDR3 is TGTGCCAGCAGCTTACCCCCCGGGACAGGGGTATATTTT. It specifies CASSLPPGTGVYF.

This clone was detected a few times. The chain links TRBV7-2 to TRBJ2-5; tentatively, D is TRBD2 (6 bases). V was trimmed by 4 bases and J by 1 base, leaving 10 bases between them. The CDR3 loop spans 14 amino acids. Germline-derived CDR1 and CDR2 are SGHTA and FQGNSA. CDR3: CASSYGGSQETQYF. The CDR3 DNA sequence: TGTGCCAGCAGCTATGGAGGGAGCCAAGAGACCCAGTACTTC.

This chain joins TRBV6-5 and TRBJ2-3; 7 bases line up with TRBD2. V trimming: 7 bases; J trimming: 1 base; junction bases outside the gene matches: 8. This CDR3 contains 15 residues. Germline V gene sequence: CDR1 MNHEY, CDR2 SVGAGI. In DNA, the CDR3 is TGTGCCAGCACCCCCCCGGCGGGAGGCACAGATACGCAGTATTTT. This gives the protein CASTPPAGGTDTQYF.

This chain connects TRBV1 to TRBJ1-6; the table's D call, TRBD1, has no DNA check behind it. TRBV1 is designated a pseudogene. The CDR3 consists of 15 residues. The CDR3 bases are TGCACCAGCAGCCCGGACAGGGTAATCAATTCACCCCTCCACTTT. Its translation: CTSSPDRVINSPLHF.

J is TRBJ1-1 and V is TRBV6-5; D is unclear. Germline CDR1 is MNHEY and CDR2 is SVGAGI. The length of the CDR3 is 14 residues. The ends were cut back, 8 bases at V and 5 bases at J, with 18 bases in the middle. CDR3 in amino acids: CASRKIVAETEAFF. In nucleotides, the CDR3 is TGTGCCAGCCGAAAGATCGTTGCGGAAACTGAAGCTTTCTTT.

This sequence joins TRBV30 and TRBJ2-1; 10 positions match TRBD2. There are 15 residues in the CDR3. Germline V CDR1 and CDR2: GTSNPN, SVGIG (reference sequence). V lost 3 bases and J lost 4; bases outside the gene matches: 6. The CDR3 spells CAWSLGTSEYNEQFF. Here the CDR3 DNA reads TGTGCCTGGAGCCTGGGGACTAGCGAGTACAATGAGCAGTTCTTC.

This clone was observed once. The V and J genes are TRBV20-1 and TRBJ2-3; D is uncertain. Trimming left V 7 bases short and J 5 bases short, with 10 bases between. The CDR3 is made up of 11 amino acids. Germline CDR1 and CDR2: DFQATT and SNEGSKA (reference sequence). Here the CDR3 DNA reads TGCAGTGTGACTGGAATAGATACGCAGTATTTT. Its protein product is CSVTGIDTQYF.

This clone occurred a few times. In DNA form, the CDR3 reads TGTGCCAGCAGTTACGGGGTCGGGCGACAGGGGCTTAGCAATCAGCCCCAGCATTTT. It encodes CASSYGVGRQGLSNQPQHF. This chain joins TRBV6-2 or TRBV6-3 and TRBJ1-5; TRBD1 aligns across 8 bases. V lost 2 bases and J lost 0; bases outside the gene matches: 12. CDR3 size: 19 residues. CDR1 is MNHEY and CDR2 is SVGEGT in the germline V gene.

The chain has TRBV4-3 and TRBJ2-2; weak D call: TRBD1 (6 bases). Trimming stripped 0 bases from V and 5 bases from J, with 19 bases between. The CDR3 is 18 amino acids. Per germline, CDR1 LGHNA and CDR2 YSLEER. CDR3 DNA: TGCGCCAGCAGCCAAGATTGGGGGCCGCTCCTGGGAACCGGGGAGCTGTTTTTT. Translation gives CASSQDWGPLLGTGELFF.